This T cell receptor (beta chain) is from a study of cytomegalovirus exposure and HLA in healthy donors. 60 Vbeta and 13 Jbeta primers were used in PCR. TCRdb's table, derived via immunoSEQ multiplex PCR, lists solely in-frame clones and lacks some. The table includes more than 140,000 clones, nearly 80% detected once. V shed 5 bases and J 4 bases; nucleotides not matched to a gene: 7. CDR1 SGHAT and CDR2 FQNNGV come from the germline V gene. There are 14 residues in the CDR3. V and J are TRBV11-2 and TRBJ1-1; 7 nucleotides align to TRBD1. Input material: PBMCs. The clonotype originates from a male donor in good health and CMV-seronegative. The CDR3 reads CASSVRQGGTEAFF. CDR3 in DNA: TGTGCCAGCAGCGTCCGACAGGGTGGCACTGAAGCTTTCTTT.